One sample yielded the 5 T cell receptor beta chains listed below, sequenced in a study of OX40 agonist ivuxolimab in advanced cancers. Repertoires were generated with immunoSEQ multiplex PCR, while TCRdb's copy carries only in-frame clones and drops some. The table includes about 77,000 clones, about 85% detected once. Source: CD4+ or CD8+ T cells sorted from blood, taken in a trial of the OX40 agonist ivuxolimab. The receptors originated from an adult with an advanced solid tumor such as melanoma, head and neck, liver or kidney cancer.

This rearrangement joins TRBV5-1 to TRBJ2-7; 7 bases match TRBD1. Germline assignment: CDR1 SGHRS and CDR2 YFSETQ. Losses at the gene ends were 3 bases for V and 1 base for J; bases not matched to a gene: 7. This CDR3 is 15 amino acids long. CDR3 bases: TGCGCCAGCAGCTCTACCCCGGGACAGTCCTACGAGCAGTACTTC. Its protein product is CASSSTPGQSYEQYF.

The chain combines TRBV11-3 with TRBJ2-5; the D is unclear. V lost 3 bases and J lost 2, with 7 bases in between. The V gene's germline CDR1 is SGHNT and CDR2 YENEEA. The CDR3 extends over 13 amino acids. The CDR3 protein is CASSFDSQETQYF. Written as DNA, the CDR3 is TGTGCCAGCAGCTTCGACTCGCAAGAGACCCAGTACTTC.

The chain couples TRBV19 to TRBJ1-1; D ambiguous. This CDR3 spans 12 amino acids. Trimming removed 3 bases from V and 8 bases from J, with 10 bases in between. Germline CDR1 reads LNHDA; CDR2 reads SQIVND (reference sequence). Here the CDR3 reads CASSMGLLEAFF. The CDR3 coding sequence is TGTGCCAGTAGTATGGGATTGCTAGAAGCTTTCTTT.

CDR3 coding DNA: TGTGCCAGCAGCTTGGCGGACCTACCGAGTCAGCCCCAGCATTTT. This gives the protein CASSLADLPSQPQHF. J is TRBJ1-5 and V is TRBV5-5; D gene ambiguous. The CDR3 has 15 amino acids. Trimming stripped 0 bases from V and 6 bases from J, with 13 bases between. Germline CDR1 SGHKS, CDR2 YYEKEE (reference sequence). Variable domain in full (rest from reference TRBV5-5 and TRBJ1-5): DAGVTQSPTHLIKTRGQQVTLRCSPISGHKSVSWYQQVLGQGPQFIFQYYEKEERGRGNFPDRFSARQFPNYSSELNVNALLLGDSALYLCASSLADLPSQPQHFGDGTRLSIL.

V is TRBV7-3 and J is TRBJ2-1, with TRBD2 as a possible D gene (5 bases). The V gene lost 1 base and the J gene lost 6 bases, with 13 bases spanning the gap. The CDR3 spans 15 residues. CDR1 is SGHTA and CDR2 is FQGTGA in the germline V gene. CDR3 region: CASSLNLAGVNEQFF. The DNA for the CDR3 is TGTGCCAGCAGCTTAAATCTAGCCGGTGTCAATGAGCAGTTCTTC.